The 5 T cell receptor beta chains below were found in one sample sequenced in a study of shared T cell receptors in the human thymus. TCRdb's table, derived via immunoSEQ multiplex PCR, lists solely in-frame clones and lacks some. This sample yields 630,000 or so clones, of which about 89% are seen a single time; roughly 0.0094% belongs to the top ten. This same sample was also taken into another study, of human thymus T cells.

The sequencing input was thymocytes. These receptors were taken from a boy under three years old with a congenital heart defect.

The chain recombines TRBV4-1 with TRBJ1-4; 9 bases agree with TRBD1. The germline V gene encodes CDR1 MGHRA and CDR2 YSYEKL. V was clipped by 6 bases and J by 6 bases; unmatched bases: 8. This CDR3 region has 15 residues. CDR3 sequence (DNA): TGCGCCAGCAGTTCTCACGGGACAGGGTATGAAAAACTGTTTTTT. It encodes CASSSHGTGYEKLFF.

This chain links TRBV29-1 with TRBJ1-4; a weak D match, TRBD1 (5 bases). Between the trimmed V and J ends, which lost 4 bases and 7 bases, there was a span of 22 bases. The CDR3 has 16 amino acids. Germline V lookup: CDR1 SQVTM, CDR2 ANQGSEA. The DNA for the CDR3 is TGCAGCGTTGGGGGGGGGAAACACTTCGGGGTTGAAAAACTGTTTTTT. Translating gives CSVGGGKHFGVEKLFF.

The chain carries TRBV4-3 and TRBJ2-7; 7 bases map to TRBD2. Germline CDR1 reads LGHNA; CDR2 reads YSLEER. V shed 1 base, J shed 0 bases, and the junction held 12 bases outside the gene matches. This CDR3 spans 18 amino acids. CDR3 DNA sequence: TGCGCCAGCAGCCAAGCGGCGCTACCGGGGGGTTCCTCCTACGAGCAGTACTTC. Translating gives CASSQAALPGGSSYEQYF.

The V gene is TRBV28, the J gene TRBJ1-5; D unresolved. Germline V CDR1 and CDR2: MDHEN, SYDVKM. The CDR3 is made up of 12 amino acids. CDR3 nucleotide sequence: TGTGACTGCCGGGATAGCAATCAGCCCCAGCATTTT. Translated: CDCRDSNQPQHF.

The chain uses TRBV5-1 and TRBJ2-5; D perhaps matches TRBD1 (6 bases). CDR3 length: 13 amino acids. Germline CDR1 reads SGHRS; CDR2 reads YFSETQ. Trimming took off 7 bases at V and 2 bases at J, with 12 bases between the two ends. CDR3: CASDAGEQETQYF. The CDR3 nucleotides read TGCGCCAGCGATGCAGGGGAACAAGAGACCCAGTACTTC. Variable domain in full (rest from reference TRBV5-1 and TRBJ2-5): KAGVTQTPRYLIKTRGQQVTLSCSPISGHRSVSWYQQTPGQGLQFLFEYFSETQRNKGNFPGRFSGRQFSNSRSEMNVSTLELGDSALYLCASDAGEQETQYFGPGTRLLVL.